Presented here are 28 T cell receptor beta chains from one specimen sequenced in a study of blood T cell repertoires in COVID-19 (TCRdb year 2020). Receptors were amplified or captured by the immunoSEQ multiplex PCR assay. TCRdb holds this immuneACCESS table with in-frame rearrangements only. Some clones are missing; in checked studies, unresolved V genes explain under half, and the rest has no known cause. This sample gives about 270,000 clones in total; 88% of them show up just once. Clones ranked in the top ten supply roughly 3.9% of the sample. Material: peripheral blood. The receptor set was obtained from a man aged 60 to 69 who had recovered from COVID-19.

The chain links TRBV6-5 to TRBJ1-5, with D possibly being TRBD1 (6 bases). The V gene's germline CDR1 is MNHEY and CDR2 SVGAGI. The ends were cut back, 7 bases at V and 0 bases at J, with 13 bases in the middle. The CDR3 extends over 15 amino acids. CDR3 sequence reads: CASNKQGNSNQPQHF. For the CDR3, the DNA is TGTGCCAGCAATAAACAGGGAAATAGCAATCAGCCCCAGCATTTT.

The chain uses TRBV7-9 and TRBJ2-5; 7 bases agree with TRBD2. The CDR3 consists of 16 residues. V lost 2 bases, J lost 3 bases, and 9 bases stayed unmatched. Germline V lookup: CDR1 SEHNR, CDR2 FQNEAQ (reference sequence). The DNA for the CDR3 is TGTGCCAGCAGCTTAAGGACTAGGTCGTACAAAGAGACCCAGTACTTC. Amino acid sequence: CASSLRTRSYKETQYF.

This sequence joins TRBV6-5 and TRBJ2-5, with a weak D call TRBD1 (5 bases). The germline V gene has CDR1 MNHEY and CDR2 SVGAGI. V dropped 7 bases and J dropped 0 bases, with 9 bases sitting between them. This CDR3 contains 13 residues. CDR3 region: CASTPGYQETQYF. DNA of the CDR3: TGTGCCAGCACTCCAGGGTACCAAGAGACCCAGTACTTC.

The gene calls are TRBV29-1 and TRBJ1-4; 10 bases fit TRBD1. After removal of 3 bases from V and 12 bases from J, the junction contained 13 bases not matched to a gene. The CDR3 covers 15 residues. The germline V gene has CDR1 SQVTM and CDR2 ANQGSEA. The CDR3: CSVDKGQGGMGELFF. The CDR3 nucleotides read TGCAGCGTTGATAAAGGACAGGGGGGTATGGGGGAACTGTTTTTT.

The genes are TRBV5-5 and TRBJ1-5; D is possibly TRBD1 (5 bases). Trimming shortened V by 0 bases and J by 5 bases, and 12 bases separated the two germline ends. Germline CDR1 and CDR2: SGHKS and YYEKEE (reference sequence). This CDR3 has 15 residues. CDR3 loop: CASSLAGGDYQPQHF. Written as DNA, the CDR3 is TGTGCCAGCAGCTTGGCCGGGGGAGACTATCAGCCCCAGCATTTT.

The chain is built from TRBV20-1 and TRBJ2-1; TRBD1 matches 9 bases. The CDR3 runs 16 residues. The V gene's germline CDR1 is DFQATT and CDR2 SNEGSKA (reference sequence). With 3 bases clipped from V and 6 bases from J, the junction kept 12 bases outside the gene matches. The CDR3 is CSASGTTGGLGNEQFF. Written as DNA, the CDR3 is TGCAGTGCTAGTGGGACGACAGGGGGATTAGGCAATGAGCAGTTCTTC.

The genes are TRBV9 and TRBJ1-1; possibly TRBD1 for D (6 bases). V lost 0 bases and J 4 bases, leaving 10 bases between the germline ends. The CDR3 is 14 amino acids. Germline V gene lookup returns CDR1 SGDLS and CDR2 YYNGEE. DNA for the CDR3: TGTGCCAGCAGCGTAGAACCCAGGGGCACTGAAGCTTTCTTT. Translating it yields CASSVEPRGTEAFF.

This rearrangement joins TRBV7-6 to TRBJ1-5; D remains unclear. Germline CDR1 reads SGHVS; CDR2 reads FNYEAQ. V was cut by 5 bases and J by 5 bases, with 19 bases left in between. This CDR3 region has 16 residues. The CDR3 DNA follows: TGTGCCAGCAGCCGGTTAGGCAGCGGTGGTCATCAGCCCCAGCATTTT. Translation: CASSRLGSGGHQPQHF. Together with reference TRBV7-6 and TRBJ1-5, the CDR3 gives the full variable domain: GAGVSQSPRYKVTKRGQDVALRCDPISGHVSLYWYRQALGQGPEFLTYFNYEAQQDKSGLPNDRFSAERPEGSISTLTIQRTEQRDSAMYRCASSRLGSGGHQPQHFGDGTRLSIL.

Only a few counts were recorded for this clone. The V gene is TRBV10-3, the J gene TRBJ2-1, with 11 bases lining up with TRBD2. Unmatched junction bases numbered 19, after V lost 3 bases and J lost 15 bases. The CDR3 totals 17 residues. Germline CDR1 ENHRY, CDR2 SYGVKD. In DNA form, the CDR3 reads TGTGCCATCAGTGATTCGAAGGGACTAGCGGCGGTCACACGTCCGTTCTTC. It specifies CAISDSKGLAAVTRPFF.

This chain's CDR3 is CASSFGRGGPGGNTQYF. CDR3 sequence (DNA): TGTGCCAGCAGCTTTGGACGGGGGGGTCCCGGCGGGAATACGCAGTATTTT. V is TRBV11-3 and J is TRBJ2-3; 8 bases match TRBD2. Losses at the gene ends were 3 bases for V and 7 bases for J; bases not matched to a gene: 15. In germline, CDR1 is SGHNT, CDR2 YENEEA. The CDR3 totals 17 residues.

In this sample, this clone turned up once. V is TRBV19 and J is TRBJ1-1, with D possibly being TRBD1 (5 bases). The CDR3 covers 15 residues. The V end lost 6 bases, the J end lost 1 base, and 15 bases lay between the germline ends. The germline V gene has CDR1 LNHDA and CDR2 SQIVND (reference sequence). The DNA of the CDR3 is TGTGCCAGTAGCCCTTTCGGGGGAGGGAACACTGAAGCTTTCTTT. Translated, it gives CASSPFGGGNTEAFF.

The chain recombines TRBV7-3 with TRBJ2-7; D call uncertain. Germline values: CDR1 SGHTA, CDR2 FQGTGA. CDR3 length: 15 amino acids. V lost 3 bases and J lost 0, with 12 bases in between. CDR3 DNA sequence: TGTGCCAGCAGCTTCCCAGGCTCAAGCTCCTACGAGCAGTACTTC. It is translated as CASSFPGSSSYEQYF.

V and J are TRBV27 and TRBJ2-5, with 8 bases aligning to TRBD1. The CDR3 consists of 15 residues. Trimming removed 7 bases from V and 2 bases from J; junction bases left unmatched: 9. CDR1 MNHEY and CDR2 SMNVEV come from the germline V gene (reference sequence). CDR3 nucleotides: TGTGCCAGCACGAACCTCGGACAGGGTCAAGAGACCCAGTACTTC. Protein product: CASTNLGQGQETQYF.

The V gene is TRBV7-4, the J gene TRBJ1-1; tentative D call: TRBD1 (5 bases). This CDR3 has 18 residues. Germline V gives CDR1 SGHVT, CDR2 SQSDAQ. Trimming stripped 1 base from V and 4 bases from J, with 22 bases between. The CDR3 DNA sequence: TGTGCCAGCAGCTTAGAGCTTTTCGGCCGGGGGAGGGGCACTGAAGCTTTCTTT. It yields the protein CASSLELFGRGRGTEAFF.

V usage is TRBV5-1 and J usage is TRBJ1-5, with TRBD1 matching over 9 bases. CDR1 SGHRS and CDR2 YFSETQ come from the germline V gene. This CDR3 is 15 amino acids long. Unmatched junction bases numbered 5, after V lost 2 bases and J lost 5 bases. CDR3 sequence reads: CASSFTTGGDQPQHF. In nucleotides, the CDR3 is TGCGCCAGCAGCTTTACTACAGGGGGCGATCAGCCCCAGCATTTT.

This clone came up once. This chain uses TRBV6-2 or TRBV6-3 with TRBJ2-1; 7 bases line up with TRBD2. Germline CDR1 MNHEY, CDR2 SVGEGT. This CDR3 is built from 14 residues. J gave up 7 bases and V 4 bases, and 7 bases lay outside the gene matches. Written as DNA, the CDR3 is TGTGCCAGCAGTTTGGGCGGGGGAGTTAATGAGCAGTTCTTC. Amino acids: CASSLGGGVNEQFF.

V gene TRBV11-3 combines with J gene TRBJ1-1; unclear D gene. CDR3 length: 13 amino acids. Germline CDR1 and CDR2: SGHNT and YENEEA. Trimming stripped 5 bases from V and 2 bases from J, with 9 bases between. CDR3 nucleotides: TGTGCCAGCAGCGAGAGGAGAAACACTGAAGCTTTCTTT. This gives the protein CASSERRNTEAFF.

DNA for the CDR3: TGTGCCAGCAGTGGAACCACGGACAGGGGGCGCTTGAACTATGGCTACACCTTC. As protein: CASSGTTDRGRLNYGYTF. V and J are TRBV6-4 and TRBJ1-2; TRBD1 matches at 11 bases. This CDR3 is 18 amino acids long. CDR1 MRHNA and CDR2 SNTAGT come from the germline V gene. V shed 4 bases and J 2 bases; nucleotides not matched to a gene: 12.

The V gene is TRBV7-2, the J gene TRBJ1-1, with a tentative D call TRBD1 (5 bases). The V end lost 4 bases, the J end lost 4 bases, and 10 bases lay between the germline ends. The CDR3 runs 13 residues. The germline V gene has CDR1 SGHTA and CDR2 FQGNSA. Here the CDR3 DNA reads TGTGCCAGCAGCTCTGCCGGGGGCACTGAAGCTTTCTTT. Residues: CASSSAGGTEAFF.

The CDR3 region is CASSLLARSTDTQYF. The CDR3 nucleotides read TGTGCCAGCAGCTTATTAGCGAGGAGCACAGATACGCAGTATTTT. V is TRBV7-3 and J is TRBJ2-3, with D tentatively TRBD2 (5 bases). Germline V CDR1 and CDR2: SGHTA, FQGTGA. V was shortened by 2 bases and J by 0 bases, with 9 bases between the two germline ends. CDR3 length: 15 residues.

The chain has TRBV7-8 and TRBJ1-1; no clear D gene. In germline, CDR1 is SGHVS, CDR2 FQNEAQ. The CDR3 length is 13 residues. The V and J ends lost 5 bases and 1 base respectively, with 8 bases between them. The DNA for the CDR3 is TGTGCCAGCAGCCTTCGGGGGAACACTGAAGCTTTCTTT. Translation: CASSLRGNTEAFF.

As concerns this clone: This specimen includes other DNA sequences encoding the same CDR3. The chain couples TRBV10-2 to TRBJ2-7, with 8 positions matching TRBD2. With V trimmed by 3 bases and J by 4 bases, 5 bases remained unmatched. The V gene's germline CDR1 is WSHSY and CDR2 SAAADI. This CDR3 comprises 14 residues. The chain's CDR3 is CASSEGLAGYEQYF. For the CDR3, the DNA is TGCGCCAGCAGTGAAGGACTAGCAGGGTACGAGCAGTACTTC.

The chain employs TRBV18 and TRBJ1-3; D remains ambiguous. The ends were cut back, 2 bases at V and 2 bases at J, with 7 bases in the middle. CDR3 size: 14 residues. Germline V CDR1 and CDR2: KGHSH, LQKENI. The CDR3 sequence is CASSPTTTGNTIYF. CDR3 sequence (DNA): TGTGCCAGCTCACCAACAACAACTGGAAACACCATATATTTT. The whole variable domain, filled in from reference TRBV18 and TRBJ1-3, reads NAGVMQNPRHLVRRRGQEARLRCSPMKGHSHVYWYRQLPEEGLKFMVYLQKENIIDESGMPKERFSAEFPKEGPSILRIQQVVRGDSAAYFCASSPTTTGNTIYFGEGSWLTVV.

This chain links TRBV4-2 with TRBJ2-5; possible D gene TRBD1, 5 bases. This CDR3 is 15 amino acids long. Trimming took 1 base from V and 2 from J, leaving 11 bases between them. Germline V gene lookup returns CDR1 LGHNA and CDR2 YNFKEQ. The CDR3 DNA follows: TGTGCCAGCAGCCAAGCCCTGACAGAACAAGAGACCCAGTACTTC. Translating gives CASSQALTEQETQYF.

CDR3 in amino acids: CASSPRSFDEKLFF. CDR3 nucleotide sequence: TGTGCCAGCAGCCCCAGAAGTTTCGATGAAAAACTGTTTTTT. J is TRBJ1-4 and V is TRBV7-8; D is uncertain. The V gene lost 5 bases and the J gene lost 6 bases, with 13 bases spanning the gap. The germline CDR1 and CDR2 sequences are SGHVS and FQNEAQ. The CDR3 is 14 residues long.

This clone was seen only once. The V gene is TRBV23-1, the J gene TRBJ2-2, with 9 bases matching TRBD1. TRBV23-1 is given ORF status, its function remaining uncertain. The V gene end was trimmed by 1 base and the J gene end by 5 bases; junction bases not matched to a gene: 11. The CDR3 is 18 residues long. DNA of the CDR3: TGCGCCAGCAGTCAATGGGTCTCGGGACAGGGAGCTACCGGGGAGCTGTTTTTT. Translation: CASSQWVSGQGATGELFF.

The CDR3 loop is CASSSARGRETQYF. DNA for the CDR3: TGTGCCAGCAGCTCCGCCAGGGGGCGAGAGACCCAGTACTTC. The chain recombines TRBV7-9 with TRBJ2-5; 8 nucleotides agree with TRBD1. Germline V CDR1 and CDR2: SEHNR, FQNEAQ (reference sequence). This CDR3 is built from 14 residues. The ends lost 4 bases at V and 4 bases at J; junction bases unmatched: 5.

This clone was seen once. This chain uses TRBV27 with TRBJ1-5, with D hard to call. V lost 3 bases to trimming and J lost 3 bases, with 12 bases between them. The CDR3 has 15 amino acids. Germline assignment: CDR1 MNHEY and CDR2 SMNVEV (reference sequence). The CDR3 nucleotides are TGTGCCAGCAGTTTCCTCCGGGTAGTCAATCAGCCCCAGCATTTT. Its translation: CASSFLRVVNQPQHF.